Sequencing of this TCR beta chain was carried out in a study of vaccination effects on CD4 cells after COVID-19. Study in general: Post-vaccine sampling took place a median of 72 days after the second dose. Study-level findings and limits: Few convalescent patients were included, and no early post-infection timepoints were sampled. Marked contraction was observed in infection-induced and vaccine-induced clones late after vaccination. Researchers report that only 1 of 255 vaccine-induced clones in healthy vaccinees cross-reacted with common cold coronaviruses.

In germline, CDR1 is SGHTA, CDR2 FQGNSA. Trimming took 1 base from V and 1 from J; bases not matched to a gene: 11. The CDR3 is made up of 18 amino acids. Clones were sequenced by immunoSEQ multiplex PCR, and TCRdb holds only the in-frame ones, with some missing. The sample consists of tens of thousands of clones, roughly 80% of them appearing once. Judged by abundance, this clone is large. Its antigen remains unknown. Antigen-specific CD4+ T cells were expanded (with viral peptide pools) by the ViraFEST assay ahead of sequencing. Researchers isolated CD4+ T cells once approximately eleven days of culture had elapsed. All study participants received two doses of BNT162b2 or mRNA-1273 vaccine.

The gene calls are TRBV7-2 and TRBJ2-3; 7 bases align to TRBD1. This specimen consisted of CD4+ T cells from PBMCs cultured with HCoV-229E spike peptides, obtained after COVID-19 vaccination. This TCR derives from a human donor who received a COVID-19 vaccine. CDR3 sequence reads: CASSLEGSLGTGTDTQYF. The CDR3 nucleotides are TGTGCCAGCAGCTTAGAAGGGTCCCTCGGGACAGGCACAGATACGCAGTATTTT.